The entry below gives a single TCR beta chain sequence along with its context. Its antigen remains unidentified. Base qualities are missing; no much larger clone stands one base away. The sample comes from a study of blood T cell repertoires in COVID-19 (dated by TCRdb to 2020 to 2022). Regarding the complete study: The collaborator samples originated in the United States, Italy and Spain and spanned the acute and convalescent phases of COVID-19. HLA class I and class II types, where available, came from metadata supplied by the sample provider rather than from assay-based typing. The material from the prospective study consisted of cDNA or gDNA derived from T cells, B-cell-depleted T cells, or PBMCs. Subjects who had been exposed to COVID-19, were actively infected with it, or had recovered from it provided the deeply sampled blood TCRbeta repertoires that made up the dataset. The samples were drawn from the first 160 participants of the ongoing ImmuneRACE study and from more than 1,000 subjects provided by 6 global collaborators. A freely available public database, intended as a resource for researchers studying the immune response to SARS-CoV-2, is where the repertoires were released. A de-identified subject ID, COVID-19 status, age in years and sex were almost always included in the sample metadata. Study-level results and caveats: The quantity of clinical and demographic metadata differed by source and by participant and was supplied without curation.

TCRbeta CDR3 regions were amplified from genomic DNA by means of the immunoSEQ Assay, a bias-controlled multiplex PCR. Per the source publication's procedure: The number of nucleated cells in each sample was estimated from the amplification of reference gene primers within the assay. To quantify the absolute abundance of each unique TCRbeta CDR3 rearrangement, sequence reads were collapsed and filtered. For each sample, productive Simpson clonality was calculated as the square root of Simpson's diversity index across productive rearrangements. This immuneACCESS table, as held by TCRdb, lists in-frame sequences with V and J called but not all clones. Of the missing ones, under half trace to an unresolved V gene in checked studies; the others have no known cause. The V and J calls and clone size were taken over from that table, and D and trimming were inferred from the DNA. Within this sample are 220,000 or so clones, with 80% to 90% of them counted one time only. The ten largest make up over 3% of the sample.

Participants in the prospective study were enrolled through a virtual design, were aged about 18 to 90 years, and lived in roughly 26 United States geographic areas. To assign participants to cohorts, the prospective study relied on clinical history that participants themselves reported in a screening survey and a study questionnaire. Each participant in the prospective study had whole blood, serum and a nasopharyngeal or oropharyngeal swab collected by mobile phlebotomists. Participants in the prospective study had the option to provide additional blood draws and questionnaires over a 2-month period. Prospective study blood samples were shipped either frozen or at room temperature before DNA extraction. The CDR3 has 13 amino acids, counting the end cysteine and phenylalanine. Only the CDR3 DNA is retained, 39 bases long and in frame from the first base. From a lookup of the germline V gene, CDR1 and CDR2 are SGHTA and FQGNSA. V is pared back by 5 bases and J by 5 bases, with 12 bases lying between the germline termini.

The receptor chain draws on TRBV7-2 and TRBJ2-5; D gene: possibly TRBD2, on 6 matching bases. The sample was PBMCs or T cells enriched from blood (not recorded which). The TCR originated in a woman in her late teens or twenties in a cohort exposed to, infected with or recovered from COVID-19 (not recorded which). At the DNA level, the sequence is TGTGCCAGCAGCAGCCGGGGGACGGAGACCCAGTACTTC. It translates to CASSSRGTETQYF.